This T cell receptor beta chain was obtained from a study of T-cell reconstitution after alpha-beta-depleted transplantation in children. Unmatched junction bases numbered 9, after V lost 5 bases and J lost 7 bases. Germline values: CDR1 PRHDT, CDR2 FYEKMQ (reference sequence). The CDR3 is 15 amino acids. The library targeted TCRbeta and was prepared with unique molecular identifiers. TCRdb re-analysed the PCR reads in MiXCR, keeping a single row per CDR3 protein. The sample lists some 500,000 distinct CDR3 sequences, around 17% occurring once. The sequencing here drew on PBMCs from the stem cell graft donor, taken from the stem cell graft. This clonotype was sampled from a human donor who donated a stem cell graft to a child with acute lymphoblastic leukemia. V and J are TRBV13 and TRBJ2-7, with TRBD1 matching 12 bases. The CDR3, as DNA: TGTGCCAGCAGCCCCCAGGGACAGGGGGCAAGGGAGCAGTACTTC. The encoded protein is CASSPQGQGAREQYF.